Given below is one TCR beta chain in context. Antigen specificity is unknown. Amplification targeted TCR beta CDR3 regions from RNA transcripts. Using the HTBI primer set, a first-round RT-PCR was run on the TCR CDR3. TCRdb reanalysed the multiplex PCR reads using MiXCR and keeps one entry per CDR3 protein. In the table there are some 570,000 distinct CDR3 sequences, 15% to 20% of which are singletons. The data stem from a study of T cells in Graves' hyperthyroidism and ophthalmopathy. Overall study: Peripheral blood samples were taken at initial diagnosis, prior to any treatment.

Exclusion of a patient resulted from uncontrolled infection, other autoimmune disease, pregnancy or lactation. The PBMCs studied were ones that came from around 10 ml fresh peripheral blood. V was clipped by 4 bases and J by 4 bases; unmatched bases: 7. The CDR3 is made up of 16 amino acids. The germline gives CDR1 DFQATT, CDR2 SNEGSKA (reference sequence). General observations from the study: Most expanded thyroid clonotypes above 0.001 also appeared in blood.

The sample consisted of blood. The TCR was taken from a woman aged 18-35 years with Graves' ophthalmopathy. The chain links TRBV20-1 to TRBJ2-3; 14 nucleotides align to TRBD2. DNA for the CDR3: TGCAGTGCTACACCGGGGACTAGCGGGAGTTCAGATACGCAGTATTTT. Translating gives CSATPGTSGSSDTQYF.